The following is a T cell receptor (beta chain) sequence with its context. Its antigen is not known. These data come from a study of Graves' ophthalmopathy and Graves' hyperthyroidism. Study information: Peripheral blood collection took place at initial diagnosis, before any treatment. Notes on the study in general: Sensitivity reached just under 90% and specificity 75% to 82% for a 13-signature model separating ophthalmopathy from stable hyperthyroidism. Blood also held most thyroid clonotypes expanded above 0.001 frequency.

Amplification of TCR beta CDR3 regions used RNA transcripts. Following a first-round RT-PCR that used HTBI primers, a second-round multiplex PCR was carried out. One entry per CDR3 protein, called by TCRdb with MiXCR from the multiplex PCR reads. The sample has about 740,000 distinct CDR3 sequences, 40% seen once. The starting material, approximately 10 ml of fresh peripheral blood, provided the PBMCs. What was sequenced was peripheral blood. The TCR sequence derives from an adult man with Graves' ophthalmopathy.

The CDR3 nucleotides are TGCAGCGTTGAAGCGGGACAGGGGAGTTACGAGCAGTACTTC. It yields the protein CSVEAGQGSYEQYF. The chain is built from TRBV29-1 and TRBJ2-7; TRBD1 matches 10 bases. The CDR3 consists of 14 residues. V shed 1 base, J shed 4 bases, and the junction held 4 bases outside the gene matches. Germline values: CDR1 SQVTM, CDR2 ANQGSEA.